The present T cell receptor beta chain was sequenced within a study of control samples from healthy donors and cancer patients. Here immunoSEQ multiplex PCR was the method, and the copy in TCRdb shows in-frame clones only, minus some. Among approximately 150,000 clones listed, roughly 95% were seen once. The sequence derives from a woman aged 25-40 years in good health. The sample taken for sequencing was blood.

CDR3 DNA: TGTGCCTGGAGTGCAGGGCTCCAAGAGACCCAGTACTTC. Translation gives CAWSAGLQETQYF. The V call is TRBV30, the J call TRBJ2-5; D may be TRBD1 (5 bases). There are 13 residues in the CDR3. The V end was cut by 1 base, the J end by 1 base, with 7 bases between. Germline V gene data show CDR1 as GTSNPN and CDR2 as SVGIG (reference sequence).